Detailed here is one T cell receptor beta chain. No antigen is known for it. This sample stems from a study of cytomegalovirus exposure and HLA in healthy donors. Broader study findings: Cytomegalovirus-associated status was assigned to about 180 TCR beta chains. According to a later analysis, most TCR beta chains associated with CMV appeared HLA-restricted. Sequencing had likely introduced a cluster of highly shared sequence variants as an artifact.

The PCR contained 60 Vbeta and 13 Jbeta primers. How the authors handled the data: A follow-up analysis tallied 60 million to 85 million unique TCR beta chains, about 11 million shared. The assay was immunoSEQ multiplex PCR, and TCRdb's table has in-frame clones only and misses some. That table supplies the V and J calls and clone size; D and trimming were determined from the DNA. The repertoire consists of around 190,000 clones, with 70% to 75% occurring once and the leading ten covering about 4.8%. The CDR3 runs to 16 residues. V dropped 6 bases and J dropped 6; count of bases not matched to a gene: 11. Germline V gene data show CDR1 as LNHDA and CDR2 as SQIVND (reference sequence).

The TCR sequence derives from a man in his thirties or forties in good health and CMV-seropositive. This chain joins TRBV19 and TRBJ2-5, with 12 bases that match TRBD2. Sample: PBMCs. The CDR3 DNA reads TGTGCCAGTAGCCCTGGGGACCTAGCGGGAGGGAAGACCCAGTACTTC. This codes for CASSPGDLAGGKTQYF.